This record covers a single TCR beta chain. What this receptor recognizes is not known. Base qualities are missing; no much larger clone stands one base away. Library generation was performed with the immunoSEQ multiplex PCR assay. For the multiplex PCR, a mixture combining 60 forward primers for TCR Vbeta segments and 13 reverse primers for TCR Jbeta segments was used. Amplification of the CDR3 region of rearranged TCR beta genes was performed with a multiplex PCR assay on genomic DNA. Amplified TCR beta libraries were sequenced as 87-base-pair reads on the Illumina HiSeq System. Per the source publication's procedure: A later analysis counted tens of millions of unique TCR beta chains across the approximately 700 repertoires, and about 10 million of these chains were shared by at least two donors. A nearest-neighbor algorithm error-corrected the raw reads and collapsed the reads into unique sequences, merging closely related sequences to remove PCR and sequencing errors. CDR3 sequences were aligned to IMGT reference sequences to assign V, D and J gene segments. Each retained sequence needed at least a six-nucleotide match to both a V gene segment and a J gene segment. Rearrangements were classified as productive when the CDR3 lacked stop codons and remained in frame with V and J, and all other rearrangements were classified as non-productive. CDR3 was defined by IMGT convention, running from the second conserved V-encoded cysteine to the conserved J-encoded phenylalanine. Sequences without an unambiguous match to a single V gene segment were excluded from the earlier analysis of several hundred of the donors. In an earlier analysis of 500 to 750 of the donors, V segments were called functional above 56.7% productive rearrangements and were called segregating when the between-donor standard deviation exceeded 5%. A statistical classification framework was developed to diagnose cytomegalovirus status using the catalog of TCR beta chain sequences. In a later analysis, V and J genes were assigned by comparing TCR nucleotide sequences against IMGT/GENE-DB human TR gene sequences. A later analysis assigned CDR3 sequences and most-parsimonious VDJ recombination scenarios with the TCRdist pipeline. In a later analysis, each TCR beta chain was defined by its CDR3 amino acid sequence together with its V-gene family, and reads without a unique V-gene family were excluded. As a way to deal with suspected cross-contamination and a sequencing artifact, a later analysis dropped roughly 620 nucleotide sequences that were highly shared and had low generation probability. In a later analysis, a clonal expansion index was calculated for each public chain from normalized within-repertoire ranks of inferred template counts. In a later analysis, generation probabilities were computed using a VDJ recombination model fitted to out-of-frame rearrangements, and the results were checked against IGoR. Hypergeometric tests were used in a later analysis to score TCR-TCR, TCR-HLA and TCR-CMV co-occurrence, with a repertoire-size bias correction applied to the TCR pairs. A later analysis estimated false discovery rates by permuting HLA or CMV assignments 20 times. In a later analysis, co-occurring TCRs were grouped with DBSCAN, and TCRdist sequence similarity was added when clustering was performed within HLA-allele-positive subsets. Repertoires with fewer than 30,000 or more than 120,000 public chains were left out of co-occurrence clustering, as were several repertoires with anomalous nucleotide sharing. The clones in this table, taken by TCRdb from immuneACCESS, are in-frame only. Not every clone is retained; where verified, under half of the shortfall comes from an unresolved V gene, and the cause of the rest is unknown. D and trimming were read from the DNA, whereas the V and J calls and clone size are those reported in that table. In this sample the table shows 180,000 or so clones, about three quarters of which occur a single time. The ten largest account for approximately 0.76% of the sample.

The source of the sample is a study of cytomegalovirus exposure and HLA in healthy donors (dated by TCRdb to about 2017). Regarding the research as a whole: An earlier analysis of roughly 500 of the donors reported approximately 270 Gb of sequence data and 100 million to 130 million unique TCR beta sequences from some 180 million T cells. High-throughput TCR immunosequencing, statistical association of individual TCRs with disease status, and machine learning were combined to predict cytomegalovirus infection status. The T cell repertoires of 700 or so subjects were profiled by immunosequencing and related to cytomegalovirus serostatus. Rather than using new phenotypic data, the later analysis identified candidate immune exposures from TCR beta sequences and from how often those sequences occurred across donors. Typing coverage varied by locus: roughly 620-640 donors for A, B, C, DRB1 and DQB1; 522 for DQA1; around 570 for DPA1; under 490 for DPB1. Alongside the repertoire data, information on donor age, sex, ethnicity and CMV serostatus was compiled. HLA typing covered class I and class II loci at four-digit resolution. On average, approximately 250,000 unique TCR beta nucleotide sequences were sequenced per donor among some 420 genotyped donors of the cohort, with roughly a sixth of those sequences being non-productive. A later genetic analysis used genome-wide SNP genotypes for about 55% of the 666 donors, treating that subset as a discovery cohort. A separate validation cohort of approximately 120 different subjects was used in addition to the 666-subject first cohort. The aim of the study was to test whether cataloging public T cell receptors could identify signatures of past pathogen exposure. Among the roughly 380 genotyped donors, around 81% belonged to the genetic ancestry cluster associated with self-reported Caucasian donors. An earlier analysis of several hundred of the donors applied high-throughput TCR beta sequencing to assess whether each TCR beta V gene segment acted as functional or pseudogenic. A later analysis re-examined previously published TCR beta repertoires from just over 650 donors and added high-resolution HLA genotyping to investigate patterns of TCR occurrence. An early release covering just under 650 HLA-typed donors comprised approximately 290 gigabases of sequencing data and 65 million to 100 million unique TCR sequences. Roughly 5 DR-DQ haplotypes were treated as single units for association and clustering because of strong linkage in the cohort. Every discovery cohort repertoire had been produced on one sequencing platform. Broader findings and caveats from the paper: A later analysis found that TCR association rates varied across HLA loci, with DRB1 alleles showing the most associated TCRs and HLA-C alleles the fewest. V-gene and J-gene trimming of TCR beta chains was associated with a missense DCLRE1C variant in a later genetic analysis, and the association was replicated in an independent cohort. The classifier was reported to diagnose cytomegalovirus status with high specificity and sensitivity in both the original cohort and the validation cohort. In an earlier analysis of fewer than 700 of the donors, most TCR beta V segments appeared in productive rearrangements about 87% or about 30% of the time, broadly matching IMGT annotations. Three of the identified cytomegalovirus-associated TCR beta chains were confirmed in vitro to be specific for cytomegalovirus antigens. The sequencing pipeline was judged likely to have produced a cluster of highly shared sequence variants as a technical artifact. Because HLA typing was unavailable for some donors at each locus, only the typed subset was used in association tests. For the cohort, immune exposure information was limited to CMV serostatus. The 87-base-pair reads could not distinguish some IMGT-functional V segments, including TRBV6-2 and TRBV6-3, so those segments were excluded. Linkage disequilibrium might explain the correlated functional status among segregating V segments, but an unknown experimental factor could not be ruled out. In a later analysis, most CMV-associated TCR beta chains were found to appear HLA-restricted, with HLA associations seemingly driven largely by CMV exposure. While some public TCRs were present in many individuals, most TCR sequences turned up only very rarely across donors. When HLA alleles, especially DR and DQ, strongly co-occurred, attributing TCR associations to individual alleles was difficult. Sequencing depth was assumed to be roughly uniform across donors in the presence/absence analyses, though that assumption may not hold. The cohort was sequenced for TCR beta chains only, and without alpha or paired-chain data the features that could be detected were limited. Specific HLA alleles were associated with 16,951 TCR beta sequences at a false discovery rate of 0.05 in a later analysis. Compared with the approximately 600-donor mean, donors in an Asian-associated ancestry cluster had fewer N-insertions in productive TCRs, according to a later genetic analysis. The authors suggested that the approach could potentially be extended to other disease states and immunological phenotypes. Several of the top co-occurrence clusters appeared to be linked to parvovirus B19, influenza, CMV and Epstein-Barr virus, according to a later analysis. A total of fewer than 200 TCR beta chains were listed by the study as associated with cytomegalovirus. A later analysis found that HLA-associated TCR beta chains were more clonally expanded and had lower generation probabilities than equally common non-associated chains. Because counts were too low, 15 or so rarely observed V segments, including chromosome 9 orphons, were excluded from the earlier analysis of 587 of the donors. A further reported finding was that TCR beta sequences accurately predicted the HLA-A and HLA-B alleles for most subjects in the first cohort.

The cohort consisted of approximately 690 healthy bone marrow donors. At the time of sampling, all cohort members were nominally healthy, though unrecorded immune exposures were likely present. The donor tested CMV seronegative and was one of the 352 seronegative cohort members. A peripheral blood sample was provided by each donor, and peripheral blood mononuclear cells were used for TCR beta sequencing. Genomic DNA was extracted from the blood cell samples with the Qiagen DNeasy Blood Extraction Kit. Taken from cysteine to phenylalanine, the CDR3 has 14 residues. The retained sequence is limited to the CDR3, 42 bases, with the frame set at the first base. The CDR1 and CDR2 encoded by the germline V gene are SGHTA and FQGNSA. After removal of 5 bases from V and 6 bases from J, the junction retains 8 bases not matched to a gene.

The sample consisted of PBMCs. The chain couples TRBV7-2 to TRBJ1-2, with TRBD1 matching 8 junction bases. This TCR came from a female donor in good health and CMV-seronegative. The CDR3 corresponds to CASSKTRTGHGYTF. In nucleotides, the sequence is TGTGCCAGCAGCAAAACAAGGACAGGGCATGGCTACACCTTC. The CDR3, completed at both ends by the reference TRBV7-2 and TRBJ1-2 genes, gives the full variable domain GAGVSQSPSNKVTEKGKDVELRCDPISGHTALYWYRQSLGQGLEFLIYFQGNSAPDKSGLPSDRFSAERTGGSVSTLTIQRTQQEDSAVYLCASSKTRTGHGYTFGSGTRLTVV.